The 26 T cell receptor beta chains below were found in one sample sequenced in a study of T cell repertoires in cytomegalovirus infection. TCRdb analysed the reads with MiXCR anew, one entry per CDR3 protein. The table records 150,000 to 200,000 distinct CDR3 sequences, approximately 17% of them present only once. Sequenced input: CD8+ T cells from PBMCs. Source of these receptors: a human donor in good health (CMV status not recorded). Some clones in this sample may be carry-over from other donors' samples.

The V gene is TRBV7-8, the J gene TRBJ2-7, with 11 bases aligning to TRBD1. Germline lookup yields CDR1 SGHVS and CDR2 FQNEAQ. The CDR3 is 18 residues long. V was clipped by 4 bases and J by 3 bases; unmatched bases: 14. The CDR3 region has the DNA TGTGCCAGCAGCTCAGATGAGTTGGTGGGGACAGGGGGCTACGAGCAGTACTTC. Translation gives CASSSDELVGTGGYEQYF.

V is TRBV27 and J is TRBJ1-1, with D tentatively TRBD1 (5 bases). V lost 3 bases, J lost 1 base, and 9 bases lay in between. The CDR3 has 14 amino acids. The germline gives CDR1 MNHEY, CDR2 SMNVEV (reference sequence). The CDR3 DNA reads TGTGCCAGCAGTTTCCGGGGACCGAACACTGAAGCTTTCTTT. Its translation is CASSFRGPNTEAFF.

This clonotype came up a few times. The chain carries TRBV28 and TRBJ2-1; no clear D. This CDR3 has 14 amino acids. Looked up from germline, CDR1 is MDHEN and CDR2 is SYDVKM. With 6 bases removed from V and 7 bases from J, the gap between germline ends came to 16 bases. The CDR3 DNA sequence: TGTGCCAGCAGCCAGTGGCCCTACCCAAATGAGCAGTTCTTC. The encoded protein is CASSQWPYPNEQFF.

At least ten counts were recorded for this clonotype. The CDR3 protein is CASSLAQGPQYF. CDR3 DNA: TGTGCCAGCAGCTTAGCCCAGGGGCCACAGTACTTC. The chain couples TRBV7-2 to TRBJ2-4, with TRBD1 as a possible D gene (6 bases). The CDR3 is 12 amino acids. In germline, CDR1 is SGHTA, CDR2 FQGNSA. V was pared by 0 bases and J by 13 bases, with 10 bases between.

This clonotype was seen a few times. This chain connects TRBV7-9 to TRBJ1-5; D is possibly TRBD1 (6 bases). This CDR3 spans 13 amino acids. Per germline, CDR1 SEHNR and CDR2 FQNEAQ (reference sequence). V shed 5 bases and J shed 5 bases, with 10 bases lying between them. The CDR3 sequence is CASSVQGYQPQHF. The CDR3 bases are TGTGCCAGCAGCGTACAGGGTTATCAGCCCCAGCATTTT.

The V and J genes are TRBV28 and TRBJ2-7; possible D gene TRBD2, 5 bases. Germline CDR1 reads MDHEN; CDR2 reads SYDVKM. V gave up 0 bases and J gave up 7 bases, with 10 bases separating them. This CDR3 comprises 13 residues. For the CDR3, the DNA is TGTGCCAGCAGTTTATGGCCGAGAGGGGAGCAGTACTTC. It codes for CASSLWPRGEQYF.

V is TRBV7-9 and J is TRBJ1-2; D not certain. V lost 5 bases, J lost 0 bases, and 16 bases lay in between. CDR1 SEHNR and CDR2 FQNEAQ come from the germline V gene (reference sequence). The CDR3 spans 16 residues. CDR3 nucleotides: TGTGCCAGCAGCCCCCCAAGCGGGGTGGCTAACTATGGCTACACCTTC. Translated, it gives CASSPPSGVANYGYTF.

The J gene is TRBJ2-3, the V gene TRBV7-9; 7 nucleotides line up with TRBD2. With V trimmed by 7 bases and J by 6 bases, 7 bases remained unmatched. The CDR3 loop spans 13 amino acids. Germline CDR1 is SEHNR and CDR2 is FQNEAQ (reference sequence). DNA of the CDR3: TGTGCCAGCATTCCGGGAGGACCCGATACGCAGTATTTT. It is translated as CASIPGGPDTQYF.

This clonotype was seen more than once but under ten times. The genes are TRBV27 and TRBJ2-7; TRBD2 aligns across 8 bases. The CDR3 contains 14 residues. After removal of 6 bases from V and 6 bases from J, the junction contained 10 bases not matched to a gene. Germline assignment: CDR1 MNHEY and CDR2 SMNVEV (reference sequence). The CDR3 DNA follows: TGTGCCAGCAGCGTATCCGGGAGGGCCCGCGAGCAGTACTTC. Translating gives CASSVSGRAREQYF.

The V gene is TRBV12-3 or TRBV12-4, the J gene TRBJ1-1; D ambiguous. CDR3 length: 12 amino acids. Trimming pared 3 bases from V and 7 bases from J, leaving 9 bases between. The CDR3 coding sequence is TGTGCCAGCAGTTTTGGGCCCCTTGAAGCTTTCTTT. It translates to CASSFGPLEAFF.

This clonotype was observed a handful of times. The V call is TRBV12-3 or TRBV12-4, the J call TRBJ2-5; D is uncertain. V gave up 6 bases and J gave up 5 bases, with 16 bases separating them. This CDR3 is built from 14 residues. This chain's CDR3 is CASSHRLRLETQYF. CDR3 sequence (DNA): TGTGCCAGCAGCCACCGCCTCCGTCTCGAGACCCAGTACTTC.

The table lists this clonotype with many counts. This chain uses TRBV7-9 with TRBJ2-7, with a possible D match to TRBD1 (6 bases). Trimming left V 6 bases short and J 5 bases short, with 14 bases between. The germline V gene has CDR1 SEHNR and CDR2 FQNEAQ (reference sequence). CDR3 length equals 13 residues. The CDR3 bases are TGTGCCAGCAGTCTAATACAGGGCAACGAGCAGTACTTC. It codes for CASSLIQGNEQYF.

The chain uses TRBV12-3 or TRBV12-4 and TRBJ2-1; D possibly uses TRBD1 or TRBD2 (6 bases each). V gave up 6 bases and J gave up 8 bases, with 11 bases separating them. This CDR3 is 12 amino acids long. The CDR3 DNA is TGTGCCAGCAGCCCCGGGGGCTATGAGCAGTTCTTC. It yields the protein CASSPGGYEQFF.

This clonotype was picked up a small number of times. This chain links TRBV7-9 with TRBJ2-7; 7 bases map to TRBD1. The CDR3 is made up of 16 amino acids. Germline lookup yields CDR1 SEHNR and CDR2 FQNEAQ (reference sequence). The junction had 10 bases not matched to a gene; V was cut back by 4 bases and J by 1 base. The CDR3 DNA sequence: TGTGCCAGCAGCTCGTTGGAGCAGGGGGATTCCTACGAGCAGTACTTC. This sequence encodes CASSSLEQGDSYEQYF. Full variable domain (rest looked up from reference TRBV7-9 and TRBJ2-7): DTGVSQNPRHKITKRGQNVTFRCDPISEHNRLYWYRQTLGQGPEFLTYFQNEAQLEKSRLLSDRFSAERPKGSFSTLEIQRTEQGDSAMYLCASSSLEQGDSYEQYFGPGTRLTVT.

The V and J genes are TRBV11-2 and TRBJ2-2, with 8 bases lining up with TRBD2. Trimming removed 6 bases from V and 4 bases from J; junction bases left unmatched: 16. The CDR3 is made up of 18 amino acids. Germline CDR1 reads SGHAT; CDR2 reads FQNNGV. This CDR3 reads CASSSYTQREWGTGELFF. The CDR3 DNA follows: TGTGCCAGCAGTTCCTATACCCAGCGGGAGTGGGGCACCGGGGAGCTGTTTTTT. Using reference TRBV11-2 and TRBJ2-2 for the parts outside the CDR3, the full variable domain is EAGVAQSPRYKIIEKRQSVAFWCNPISGHATLYWYQQILGQGPKLLIQFQNNGVVDDSQLPKDRFSAERLKGVDSTLKIQPAKLEDSAVYLCASSSYTQREWGTGELFFGEGSRLTVL.

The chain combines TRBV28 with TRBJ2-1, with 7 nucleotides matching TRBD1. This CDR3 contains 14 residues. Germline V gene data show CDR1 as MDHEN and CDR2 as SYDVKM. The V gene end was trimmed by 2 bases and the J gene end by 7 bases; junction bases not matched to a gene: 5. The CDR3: CASSLVDRVNEQFF. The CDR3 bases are TGTGCCAGCAGTTTAGTCGACAGGGTAAATGAGCAGTTCTTC.

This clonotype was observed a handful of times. The CDR3 loop reads CASSPGIANTGELFF. The CDR3, as DNA: TGCGCCAGCAGCCCCGGTATCGCGAACACCGGGGAGCTGTTTTTT. This rearrangement joins TRBV4-3 to TRBJ2-2; D not resolved. Trimming took off 4 bases at V and 0 bases at J, with 9 bases between the two ends. The germline CDR1 and CDR2 sequences are LGHNA and YSLEER. CDR3 length: 15 amino acids.

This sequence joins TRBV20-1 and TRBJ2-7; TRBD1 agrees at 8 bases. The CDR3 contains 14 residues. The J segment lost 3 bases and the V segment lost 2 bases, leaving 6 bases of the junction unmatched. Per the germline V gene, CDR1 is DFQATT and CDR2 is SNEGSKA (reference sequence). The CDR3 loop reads CSARNRGEFYEQYF. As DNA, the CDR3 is TGCAGTGCTAGAAACAGGGGGGAATTCTACGAGCAGTACTTC.

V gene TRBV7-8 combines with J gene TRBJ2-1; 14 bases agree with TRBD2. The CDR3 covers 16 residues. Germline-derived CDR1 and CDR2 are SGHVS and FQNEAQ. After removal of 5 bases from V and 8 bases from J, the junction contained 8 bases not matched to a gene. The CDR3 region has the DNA TGTGCCAGCAGCCTCGGGACTAGCGGGAGCAGGGATGAGCAGTTCTTC. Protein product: CASSLGTSGSRDEQFF.

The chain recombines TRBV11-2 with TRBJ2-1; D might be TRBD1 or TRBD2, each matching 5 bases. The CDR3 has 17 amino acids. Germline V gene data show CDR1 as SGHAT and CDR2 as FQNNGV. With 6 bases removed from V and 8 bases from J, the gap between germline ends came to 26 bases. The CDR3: CASRGALKRGLRDEQFF. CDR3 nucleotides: TGTGCCAGCAGGGGCGCCTTAAAGAGGGGTCTAAGGGATGAGCAGTTCTTC.

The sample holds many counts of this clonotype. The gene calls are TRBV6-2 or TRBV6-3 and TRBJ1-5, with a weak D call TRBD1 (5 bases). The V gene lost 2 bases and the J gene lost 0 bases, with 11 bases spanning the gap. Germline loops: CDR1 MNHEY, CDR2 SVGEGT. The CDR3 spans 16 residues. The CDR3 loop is CASSYDQGYSNQPQHF. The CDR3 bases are TGTGCCAGCAGTTACGACCAGGGCTATAGCAATCAGCCCCAGCATTTT.

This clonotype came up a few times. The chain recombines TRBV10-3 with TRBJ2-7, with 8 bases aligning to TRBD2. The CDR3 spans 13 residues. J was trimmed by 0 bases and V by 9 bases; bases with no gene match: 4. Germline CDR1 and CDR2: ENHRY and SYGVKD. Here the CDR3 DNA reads TGTGCCATTGCGGGGACTAGCTCCTACGAGCAGTACTTC. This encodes CAIAGTSSYEQYF.

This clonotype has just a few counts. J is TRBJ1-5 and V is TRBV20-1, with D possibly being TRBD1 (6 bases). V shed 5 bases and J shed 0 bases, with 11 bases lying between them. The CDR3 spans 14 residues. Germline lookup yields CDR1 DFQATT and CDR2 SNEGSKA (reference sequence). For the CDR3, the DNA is TGCAGTGCTCTGGACAGTTTTAGCAATCAGCCCCAGCATTTT. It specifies CSALDSFSNQPQHF.

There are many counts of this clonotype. As DNA, the CDR3 is TGTGCCAGCAGCTTGGGACCGTCGACATACGAGCAGTACTTC. This gives the protein CASSLGPSTYEQYF. The J gene is TRBJ2-7, the V gene TRBV5-5; D unclear. The germline gives CDR1 SGHKS, CDR2 YYEKEE (reference sequence). Trimming cost V 0 bases and J 4 bases, with 11 bases left between them. The CDR3 extends over 14 amino acids.

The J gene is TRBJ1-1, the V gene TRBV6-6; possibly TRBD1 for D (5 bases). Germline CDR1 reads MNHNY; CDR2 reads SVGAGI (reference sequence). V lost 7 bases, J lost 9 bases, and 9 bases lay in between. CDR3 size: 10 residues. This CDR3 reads CASIRDQAFF. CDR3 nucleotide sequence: TGTGCCAGCATCCGGGACCAAGCTTTCTTT.

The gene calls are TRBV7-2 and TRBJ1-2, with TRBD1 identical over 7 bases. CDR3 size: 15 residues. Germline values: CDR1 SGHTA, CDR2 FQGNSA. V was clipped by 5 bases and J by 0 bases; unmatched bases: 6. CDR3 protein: CASSRGTASNYGYTF. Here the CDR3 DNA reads TGTGCCAGCAGCCGCGGGACAGCGTCTAACTATGGCTACACCTTC.